This passage covers 9 T cell receptor beta chains from one sample sequenced in a study of blood T cell repertoires in COVID-19. Produced via immunoSEQ multiplex PCR; TCRdb's table is partial and in-frame only. The data show 250,000 to 300,000 clones, about 91% seen once. Sequenced: peripheral blood. The receptors were sampled from a woman under 40 who had recovered from COVID-19.

This clone was recorded a few times. The chain carries TRBV10-2 and TRBJ2-3; 8 nucleotides agree with TRBD2. After removal of 5 bases from V and 3 bases from J, the junction contained 4 bases not matched to a gene. This CDR3 is 14 amino acids long. Looked up from germline, CDR1 is WSHSY and CDR2 is SAAADI. CDR3 nucleotide sequence: TGCGCCAGCAGTCTAGCGGGTGCGACAGATACGCAGTATTTT. It yields the protein CASSLAGATDTQYF.

The chain has TRBV19 and TRBJ1-5; TRBD1 agrees at 7 bases. The germline V gene encodes CDR1 LNHDA and CDR2 SQIVND (reference sequence). Germline trimming cut 7 bases from V and 7 bases from J; bases unmatched to any gene: 19. The CDR3 consists of 17 residues. CDR3 nucleotides: TGTGCCAGTACGAGTAGAGGGGGCGCAAGGGGGATCCAGCCCCAGCATTTT. Translated: CASTSRGGARGIQPQHF. The full variable domain, in which reference TRBV19 and TRBJ1-5 provide the parts outside the CDR3, is DGGITQSPKYLFRKEGQNVTLSCEQNLNHDAMYWYRQDPGQGLRLIYYSQIVNDFQKGDIAEGYSVSREKKESFPLTVTSAQKNPTAFYLCASTSRGGARGIQPQHFGDGTRLSIL.

The V call is TRBV28, the J call TRBJ2-7; 7 bases fit TRBD1. This CDR3 is 15 amino acids long. The ends lost 3 bases at V and 2 bases at J; junction bases unmatched: 7. Germline V gene data show CDR1 as MDHEN and CDR2 as SYDVKM. CDR3 in DNA: TGTGCCAGCAGTTTTAGACAGGGCCGTACCTACGAGCAGTACTTC. Translating gives CASSFRQGRTYEQYF.

V and J are TRBV4-2 and TRBJ1-1; D is perhaps TRBD1 (6 bases). The V gene's germline CDR1 is LGHNA and CDR2 YNFKEQ. V gave up 4 bases and J gave up 2 bases, with 11 bases separating them. The CDR3 loop spans 14 amino acids. The CDR3 DNA reads TGTGCCAGCAGCCGTTGGACAGAAAACACTGAAGCTTTCTTT. This encodes CASSRWTENTEAFF.

A remark on this clone: A much larger clone is a single base away; this may be a read error. This CDR3 is also generated by other DNA sequences in the sample. The chain employs TRBV6-6 and TRBJ2-2; D unresolved. Germline CDR1 MNHNY, CDR2 SVGAGI (reference sequence). V was clipped by 3 bases and J by 2 bases, with 7 bases between them. There are 14 residues in the CDR3. CDR3 residues: CASSYEANTGELFF. CDR3 sequence (DNA): TGTGCCAGCAGTTATGAGGCTAACACCGGGGAGCTGTTTTTT.

V and J are TRBV5-1 and TRBJ2-1; D may be TRBD2 (6 bases). The CDR3 length is 12 residues. The V end lost 5 bases, the J end lost 15 bases, and 18 bases lay between the germline ends. Germline-derived CDR1 and CDR2 are SGHRS and YFSETQ. CDR3 protein: CASSPGSGEWFF. The CDR3 coding sequence is TGCGCCAGCAGTCCGGGGTCGGGGGAGTGGTTCTTC.

The chain uses TRBV3-1 (or the pseudogene TRBV3-2) and TRBJ2-7, with 8 bases aligning to TRBD2. With 4 bases clipped from V and 5 bases from J, the junction kept 7 bases outside the gene matches. The CDR3 spans 14 residues. CDR1 is LGHDT, CDR2 YNNKEL, per germline (reference sequence). The CDR3 DNA sequence: TGTGCCAGCAGCCCCAACGGGAGGGTCCACGAGCAGTACTTC. It is translated as CASSPNGRVHEQYF.

This chain links TRBV6-5 with TRBJ1-1; tentative D call: TRBD1 (6 bases). Germline CDR1 MNHEY, CDR2 SVGAGI. CDR3 length: 15 residues. The V end was cut by 7 bases, the J end by 5 bases, with 20 bases between. This chain's CDR3 is CASTEGVGTRTEAFF. CDR3 coding DNA: TGTGCCAGCACCGAGGGGGTGGGGACGCGGACTGAAGCTTTCTTT.

The J gene is TRBJ2-2, the V gene TRBV30, with 9 bases lining up with TRBD1. Germline V gene lookup returns CDR1 GTSNPN and CDR2 SVGIG (reference sequence). The CDR3 runs 13 residues. With V trimmed by 8 bases and J by 4 bases, 5 bases remained unmatched. CDR3 bases: TGTGCCAAGGGACAGGGAAGCACCGGGGAGCTGTTTTTT. Protein product: CAKGQGSTGELFF.